This T cell receptor (beta chain) emerged from a study of response to subunit inactivated influenza vaccine. Whole-study findings and limits: The study's authors posited that every seasonal influenza vaccination enlists few new T cells.

TCRdb processed the RT-PCR reads anew with MiXCR; each CDR3 protein has one entry. The sample records around 710,000 distinct CDR3 sequences, around 14% being singletons. CDR3 length equals 19 residues. The trim removed 4 bases at V and 7 bases at J, leaving 19 bases unmatched. The germline V gene has CDR1 SNHLY and CDR2 FYNNEI. A word on this clonotype: Its antigen is currently unknown.

Material: PBMCs from blood, obtained 14 to 15 days before vaccination. The rearrangement uses TRBV2 and TRBJ2-3; 11 nucleotides match TRBD2. This TCR was recovered from a man aged 50-60 years who received an inactivated influenza vaccine. The CDR3 region has the DNA TGTGCCAGCAGTGGGACATCAGTATTAAATACTAGCGGGAGATATACGCAGTATTTT. Protein sequence: CASSGTSVLNTSGRYTQYF.